These T cell receptor beta chains were read from a single sample in a study of blood T cell repertoires in COVID-19. Assay: immunoSEQ multiplex PCR; the TCRdb copy retains only in-frame clones and omits some. The sample has a few hundred thousand clones, 84% seen once; the top ten hold about 11%. Sequencing input: peripheral blood. Every receptor here comes from an elderly woman with COVID-19, enrolled during active disease. The conserved cysteine and the conserved F or W are not part of the CDR3 here.

j_gene: TRBJ1-3
v_gene: TRBV7-9
CDR3aa: AIRTLKPPSGNTIY

j_gene: TRBJ1-1
v_gene: TRBV5-6
CDR3aa: ASSERPPMRANTEAF

j_gene: TRBJ1-2
v_gene: TRBV29-1
CDR3aa: SVGTGGSGYT

j_gene: TRBJ2-1
v_gene: TRBV5-4
CDR3aa: ASSFGGLRVNEQF

j_gene: TRBJ1-1
v_gene: TRBV13
CDR3aa: ASSSGITREAF

j_gene: TRBJ1-1
v_gene: TRBV10-3
CDR3aa: AISERLENTEAF

j_gene: TRBJ1-1
v_gene: TRBV29-1
CDR3aa: SVYPGGGWLNTEAF

j_gene: TRBJ2-7
v_gene: TRBV6-4
CDR3aa: ASAGGVSHEQY

j_gene: TRBJ2-1
v_gene: TRBV23-1
CDR3aa: ASSQEPQASYNEQF

j_gene: TRBJ1-2
v_gene: TRBV10-3
CDR3aa: AIRPGQVNGGYT

j_gene: TRBJ2-7
v_gene: TRBV5-8
CDR3aa: ASSLNRY

j_gene: TRBJ1-3
v_gene: TRBV5-5
CDR3aa: ASSLGQPSGNTIY

j_gene: TRBJ1-2
v_gene: TRBV27
CDR3aa: ASSLGQGGSYGYT

j_gene: TRBJ2-3
v_gene: TRBV6-1
CDR3aa: ASSVPTRTDTDTQY

j_gene: TRBJ1-4
v_gene: TRBV19
CDR3aa: ASRRRTGGGTNEKLF

j_gene: TRBJ1-3
v_gene: TRBV19
CDR3aa: ASSRSGQFSGNTIY

j_gene: TRBJ1-1
v_gene: TRBV7-2
CDR3aa: ASSLGQVEAF

j_gene: TRBJ1-1
v_gene: TRBV9
CDR3aa: ASSPYDRAGTEAF

j_gene: TRBJ1-5
v_gene: TRBV30
CDR3aa: AWSPQQGASNQPQH

j_gene: TRBJ2-3
v_gene: TRBV18
CDR3aa: ASSPGTSGGYTQY

j_gene: TRBJ2-4
v_gene: TRBV19
CDR3aa: ASSLENIQY

j_gene: TRBJ2-7
v_gene: TRBV7-2
CDR3aa: ASSPGGRFYEQY

j_gene: TRBJ2-7
v_gene: TRBV10-3
CDR3aa: AISGEGGYEQY